A single T cell receptor beta chain is shown here with its context. This clonotype was seen only a few times. It has no known antigen specificity. Base qualities are not at hand, and no much larger clone is one base apart. The data originate from a study of early T cells in non-severe SARS-CoV-2 infection (dated by TCRdb to the early 2020s). For context, the study as a whole: TCR sequencing used bulk RNA from unsorted whole blood, so alpha and beta chains could not be paired. Points the paper makes about the study in general: VDJdb matching was skewed toward anti-spike CD8 responses and likely underestimated virus-specific expansions, missing private and CD4 specificities.

Measured from the cysteine to the phenylalanine, the CDR3 is 16 residues long. The CDR3 DNA has 48 bases and is translated from base 1. CDR1 and CDR2 were assigned from the germline V gene (reference sequence) as SGHNT and YYREEE. After removal of 4 bases from V and 0 bases from J, the junction retains 7 bases not matched to a gene. This was a case-control study nested in a cohort of healthcare workers in London, UK, who had nasopharyngeal swab PCR tests and blood samples taken every week. Healthcare workers were recruited between 23 and 31 March 2020, during the week of the UK lockdown, and were followed weekly for up to about 15 weeks. Library method: 5' RACE. The sequencer was a NextSeq 500. To correct for sequencing error and PCR bias, the TCR library protocol tagged individual cDNA molecules with unique molecular identifiers. TCR alpha and beta chains were both sequenced, and the abundances of alpha and beta sequences in each sample were closely correlated with each other. Processing in the source paper ran as follows. Decombinator V4 was used to annotate TCR sequences for V gene, J gene and CDR3. TCRs were defined as expanded if a significant change between any two time points was detected under a Poisson model with p below 0.0001. Abundances of TCRs were expressed as counts per million after normalisation to the total number of TCRs sequenced in each sample. TRAV1-2 paired with TRAJ12, TRAJ20 or TRAJ33 defined MAIT TCRs, while TRAV10 paired with TRAJ18 defined iNKT TCRs. VDJdb, accessed on 1 November 2021, was searched for TCRs annotated for CMV, EBV and SARS-CoV-2, and TCRs annotated for more than one antigen were excluded. Using fastp at Q25 and MiXCR, TCRdb reprocessed the public reads and kept productive beta chains. Here each entry gathers all rows of one CDR3 protein and keeps the most common genes and DNA. TCRdb's processing, not the study's, gives the V and J calls here. Across this sample there are some 60,000 distinct CDR3 sequences, with over 9.5% seen only once. The ten largest clones represent approximately 2.9% of the sample.

This sequence was found in an adult who was a healthcare worker with PCR-confirmed SARS-CoV-2 infection or an uninfected control (not recorded which). The specimen sequenced was whole blood. Recombination joined TRBV5-4 with TRBJ2-1; 7 nucleotides in the junction match TRBD1. The CDR3: CASSKAGTVSYNEQFF. The DNA reads as follows: TGTGCCAGCAGCAAGGCCGGGACAGTCTCCTACAATGAGCAGTTCTTC.